The rows below give T cell receptor beta chains drawn from one sample of a study of cytomegalovirus exposure and HLA in healthy donors. Assay: immunoSEQ multiplex PCR; the TCRdb copy retains only in-frame clones and omits some. The top ten clones hold approximately 2.2% of a sample with approximately 100,000 clones, about 79% of them seen once. The sample was PBMCs. Receptors originate from a human donor in good health. Each CDR3 is given with its conserved first and last residue. Fields, in order: D gene, clone size, V gene, J gene, CDR3 protein, CDR3 DNA. A D gene is named only where the DNA matches it firmly. Clone size is shown for a subset of rows, as once, few, many or a class of expanded clone.

-,-,TRBV28,TRBJ1-2,CASSLTSFQGYTF,TGTGCCAGCAGCCTGACATCTTTCCAGGGCTACACCTTC
TRBD1,-,TRBV28,TRBJ1-1,CASRSRYLTGAEVAEAFF,TGTGCCAGCCGCAGTCGGTACTTGACAGGGGCAGAGGTCGCTGAAGCTTTCTTT
-,few,TRBV7-9,TRBJ2-7,CASSFGRQYEQYF,TGTGCCAGCAGCTTTGGGCGACAGTACGAGCAGTACTTC
-,-,TRBV28,TRBJ1-4,CASSLLRGLDEKLFF,TGTGCCAGCAGTTTACTCCGGGGGTTGGATGAAAAACTGTTTTTT
-,-,TRBV9,TRBJ2-2,CASSVEVSYGELFF,TGTGCCAGCAGCGTAGAGGTTAGCTACGGGGAGCTGTTTTTT
TRBD2,once,TRBV5-1,TRBJ2-1,CASSLPTSGGLNEQFF,TGCGCCAGCAGCCTCCCGACTAGCGGGGGGCTCAATGAGCAGTTCTTC
-,few,TRBV29-1,TRBJ1-4,CSANAGGLNEKLFF,TGCAGCGCCAACGCCGGAGGTCTTAATGAAAAACTGTTTTTT
-,-,TRBV7-9,TRBJ1-1,CASNPQAENTEAFF,TGTGCCAGCAACCCTCAGGCTGAGAACACTGAAGCTTTCTTT
-,-,TRBV5-1,TRBJ2-3,CASSLVQGRALDTQYF,TGCGCCAGCAGCTTGGTCCAGGGGAGGGCTTTAGATACGCAGTATTTT
TRBD2,-,TRBV30,TRBJ2-1,CAWSGPAGVPNEQFF,TGTGCCTGGAGTGGCCCAGCGGGAGTGCCAAATGAGCAGTTCTTC
-,-,TRBV19,TRBJ1-5,CASTEFNQPQHF,TGTGCCAGTACGGAGTTCAATCAGCCCCAGCATTTT
TRBD1,-,TRBV6-6,TRBJ1-3,CASSPVQGAGNTIYF,TGTGCCAGCAGTCCCGTTCAGGGGGCTGGAAACACCATATATTTT
TRBD1,few,TRBV6-5,TRBJ1-1,CASSYLRQGDQAFF,TGTGCCAGCAGTTACCTGAGACAGGGAGATCAAGCTTTCTTT
-,-,TRBV5-8,TRBJ1-1,CASSRSGQRLMNTEAFF,TGTGCCAGCAGCCGGAGCGGACAGAGACTTATGAACACTGAAGCTTTCTTT
TRBD2,-,TRBV7-9,TRBJ2-2,CASSPTPGTSGMAGELFF,TGTGCCAGCAGCCCTACCCCCGGGACTAGCGGCATGGCCGGGGAGCTGTTTTTT
-,-,TRBV5-6,TRBJ2-2,CASSLEVNSRTGELFF,TGTGCCAGCAGCTTGGAAGTTAACAGTAGAACCGGGGAGCTGTTTTTT
-,-,TRBV9,TRBJ2-5,CASSAPSLTRDEETQYF,TGTGCCAGCAGCGCACCATCTCTAACCCGGGATGAAGAGACCCAGTACTTC
-,-,TRBV30,TRBJ1-2,CAWSVRGHGYTF,TGTGCCTGGAGTGTACGAGGCCATGGCTACACCTTC
-,-,TRBV2,TRBJ1-5,CASSESRGGNQPQHF,TGTGCCAGCAGTGAGAGCAGGGGTGGCAATCAGCCCCAGCATTTT
TRBD1,-,TRBV2,TRBJ2-3,CASSAPGQGRDTQYF,TGTGCCAGCAGTGCACCGGGACAGGGCAGGGATACGCAGTATTTT
-,-,TRBV5-8,TRBJ2-4,CASSPRSIQYF,TGTGCCAGCAGCCCCCGGAGCATTCAGTACTTC
TRBD1,few,TRBV19,TRBJ1-3,CASSMRQGSGNTIYF,TGTGCCAGTAGTATGAGACAGGGGTCTGGAAACACCATATATTTT
-,-,TRBV30,TRBJ2-4,CAWSPEGWNIQYF,TGTGCCTGGAGTCCTGAGGGATGGAACATTCAGTACTTC
-,-,TRBV19,TRBJ2-1,CASADMGSYNEQFF,TGTGCCAGCGCGGACATGGGCTCCTACAATGAGCAGTTCTTC
TRBD1,-,TRBV27,TRBJ1-6,CASNRAGGSSPLHF,TGTGCCAGCAACAGGGCAGGGGGCAGTTCACCCCTCCACTTT
TRBD1,-,TRBV30,TRBJ1-2,CAWEKPGTGGYGYTF,TGTGCCTGGGAAAAGCCCGGGACAGGCGGCTATGGCTACACCTTC
-,few,TRBV9,TRBJ1-5,CASSDTGDPHQPQHF,TGTGCCAGCAGCGATACAGGCGATCCTCATCAGCCCCAGCATTTT
TRBD1,-,TRBV30,TRBJ2-7,CAWRVQGGYEQYF,TGTGCCTGGAGGGTACAGGGGGGCTACGAGCAGTACTTC
-,-,TRBV4-1,TRBJ1-5,CASSRLGQPQHF,TGCGCCAGCAGCCGGTTGGGGCAACCCCAGCATTTT
TRBD1,-,TRBV10-3,TRBJ2-6,CAISEWGDRHSGANVLTF,TGTGCCATCAGTGAGTGGGGGGACAGGCATTCGGGGGCCAACGTCCTGACTTTC
TRBD1,once,TRBV14,TRBJ1-1,CASSQVKGQGTGGAFF,TGTGCCAGCAGCCAAGTTAAGGGACAGGGCACGGGGGGGGCTTTCTTT
-,-,TRBV28,TRBJ1-1,CASSFGRRRTEAFF,TGTGCCAGCAGTTTTGGGAGGAGGAGAACTGAAGCTTTCTTT
-,-,TRBV5-5,TRBJ1-2,CASSLSRNYGYTF,TGTGCCAGCAGCTTGAGCAGGAACTATGGCTACACCTTC
TRBD1,-,TRBV28,TRBJ1-3,CASSTPQGVYSGNTIYF,TGTGCCAGCAGTACACCTCAGGGGGTGTATTCTGGAAACACCATATATTTT
TRBD1,-,TRBV28,TRBJ1-6,CASGTGSSPLHF,TGTGCCAGCGGGACAGGGAGCTCACCCCTCCACTTT
-,-,TRBV28,TRBJ2-7,CASLTNRHRGYEQYF,TGTGCCAGCCTCACGAATCGACACCGAGGGTACGAGCAGTACTTC
-,-,TRBV19,TRBJ1-1,CASSRNMNTEAFF,TGTGCCAGTAGTAGAAACATGAACACTGAAGCTTTCTTT
-,-,TRBV27,TRBJ1-5,CASSPGSSVTGNQPQHF,TGTGCCAGCAGCCCCGGGTCGTCTGTCACCGGCAATCAGCCCCAGCATTTT